This T cell receptor beta chain is from a study of T cell responses to AZD1222 COVID-19 vaccine. Study background: Researchers grouped second doses given at about 4 or about 12 weeks into one pool.

CDR1 SGDLS and CDR2 YYNGEE come from the germline V gene. The CDR3 is 14 amino acids. Losses at the gene ends were 4 bases for V and 3 bases for J; bases not matched to a gene: 4. Generated by immunoSEQ multiplex PCR, the TCRdb table keeps only in-frame clones and is missing some. The sample shows roughly 200,000 clones, over 80% of them seen only once. Overall study results and limits: Only after the peak T cell response were repertoires sampled.

Regarding this clone: The antigen remains unidentified.

This TCR came from an adult in good health. V and J are TRBV9 and TRBJ2-5; 9 bases line up with TRBD1. Sample: peripheral blood, taken on day 0 of AZD1222 vaccination. The CDR3 sequence is CASSPGQGKETQYF. CDR3 bases: TGTGCCAGCAGCCCCGGACAGGGGAAAGAGACCCAGTACTTC. Full variable domain (missing parts from reference TRBV9 and TRBJ2-5): DSGVTQTPKHLITATGQRVTLRCSPRSGDLSVYWYQQSLDQGLQFLIQYYNGEERAKGNILERFSAQQFPDLHSELNLSSLELGDSALYFCASSPGQGKETQYFGPGTRLLVL.